One sample yielded the 24 T cell receptor beta chains listed below, sequenced in a study of control samples from healthy donors and cancer patients. Method: immunoSEQ multiplex PCR; TCRdb's copy keeps in-frame clones and lacks some. The table has some 64,000 clones, about 90% seen once. Sample: PBMCs. The receptor source for this set is a woman aged 50 to 60 with head and neck cancer.

The V call is TRBV5-1, the J call TRBJ2-1; 12 positions match TRBD1. The CDR3 is 15 residues long. Germline V CDR1 and CDR2: SGHRS, YFSETQ. The ends lost 0 bases at V and 14 bases at J; junction bases unmatched: 9. The DNA for the CDR3 is TGCGCCAGCAGCTTGGCTGGGGACAGGGGGCCTAAAGAGTTCTTC. It encodes CASSLAGDRGPKEFF.

This clone was seen a single time. DNA for the CDR3: TGTGCCAGCTCAGAGGCAGGGGTCACTGAAGCTTTCTTT. Its protein product is CASSEAGVTEAFF. The chain links TRBV18 to TRBJ1-1, with a weak D call TRBD1 (6 bases). The length of the CDR3 is 13 residues. CDR1 is KGHSH and CDR2 is LQKENI in the germline V gene. The V end lost 5 bases, the J end lost 4 bases, and 11 bases lay between the germline ends.

This clone was seen only a few times. V gene TRBV7-9 combines with J gene TRBJ2-6, with D possibly being TRBD2 (7 bases). CDR1 and CDR2 from the germline V gene are SEHNR and FQNEAQ (reference sequence). This CDR3 is 19 amino acids long. V shed 5 bases and J shed 0 bases, with 20 bases lying between them. The CDR3 reads CASSQVWEGGPSGANVLTF. CDR3 in DNA: TGTGCCAGCAGCCAGGTTTGGGAGGGGGGTCCCTCTGGGGCCAACGTCCTGACTTTC. Looking up the rest from reference TRBV7-9 and TRBJ2-6 gives the full variable domain: DTGVSQNPRHKITKRGQNVTFRCDPISEHNRLYWYRQTLGQGPEFLTYFQNEAQLEKSRLLSDRFSAERPKGSFSTLEIQRTEQGDSAMYLCASSQVWEGGPSGANVLTFGAGSRLTVL.

The chain couples TRBV7-2 to TRBJ1-2; D is uncertain. This CDR3 comprises 13 residues. The V gene's germline CDR1 is SGHTA and CDR2 FQGNSA. V was pared by 1 base and J by 8 bases, with 11 bases between. This CDR3 is CASSLDWDRGYTF. The CDR3 DNA reads as TGTGCCAGCAGCTTAGATTGGGATCGCGGCTACACCTTC.

This clone was observed once. CDR3 nucleotides: TGTGCCAGCAGTTCGCGGACACTGGCCCAATCTAACTATGGCTACACCTTC. Translating it yields CASSSRTLAQSNYGYTF. The rearrangement joins TRBV28 to TRBJ1-2; D may be TRBD1 (5 bases). The CDR3 has 17 residues. Trimming took off 4 bases at V and 0 bases at J, with 18 bases between the two ends. Germline loops: CDR1 MDHEN, CDR2 SYDVKM.

V is TRBV29-1 and J is TRBJ2-1, with D possibly being TRBD1 (6 bases). The CDR3 runs 14 residues. Germline CDR1 reads SQVTM; CDR2 reads ANQGSEA. V was shortened by 7 bases and J by 2 bases, with 15 bases between the two germline ends. DNA for the CDR3: TGCAGCGCCGAGAAGGGGACAACCTACAATGAGCAGTTCTTC. It yields the protein CSAEKGTTYNEQFF.

This clone was picked up a small number of times. The V call is TRBV19, the J call TRBJ1-1; TRBD1 matches at 7 bases. This CDR3 has 12 residues. In germline, CDR1 is LNHDA, CDR2 SQIVND (reference sequence). V trimming: 5 bases; J trimming: 11 bases; junction bases outside the gene matches: 8. The CDR3 DNA sequence: TGTGCCAGTAGTCCCAGGGGGTCGACGGCTTTCTTT. This translates into CASSPRGSTAFF.

The chain joins TRBV5-5 to TRBJ2-7; 7 bases match TRBD1. Germline trimming cut 0 bases from V and 3 bases from J; bases unmatched to any gene: 9. The CDR3 contains 16 residues. CDR1 is SGHKS, CDR2 YYEKEE, per germline (reference sequence). CDR3 residues: CASSLARAGGNYEQYF. In DNA, the CDR3 is TGTGCCAGCAGCTTGGCCCGGGCAGGGGGTAACTACGAGCAGTACTTC.

The chain combines TRBV21-1 with TRBJ2-7. TRBV21-1 is a listed pseudogene. CDR3 length: 11 amino acids. In nucleotides, the CDR3 is TGTGCCAGCAGCAAGGGTAACGAGCAGTACTTC. Its translation: CASSKGNEQYF.

V gene TRBV28 combines with J gene TRBJ2-7, with a tentative D call TRBD2 (6 bases). Per the germline V gene, CDR1 is MDHEN and CDR2 is SYDVKM. Between the trimmed V and J ends, which lost 2 bases and 3 bases, there was a span of 8 bases. There are 13 residues in the CDR3. The CDR3 here is CASSLLAIYEQYF. CDR3 bases: TGTGCCAGCAGTTTACTAGCGATCTACGAGCAGTACTTC.

The rearrangement uses TRBV11-2 and TRBJ1-6; D remains unclear. The V gene's germline CDR1 is SGHAT and CDR2 FQNNGV. Trimming stripped 8 bases from V and 12 bases from J, with 5 bases between. The CDR3 contains 9 residues. Here the CDR3 DNA reads TGTGCCAGCCTTCGACCCCTCCACTTT. Protein product: CASLRPLHF.

This chain connects TRBV12-3 or TRBV12-4 to TRBJ1-1; D not resolved. Trimming shortened V by 7 bases and J by 1 base, and 10 bases separated the two germline ends. The CDR3 is made up of 13 amino acids. The CDR3, as DNA: TGTGCCAGCACCCTGGCGCCGAACACTGAAGCTTTCTTT. It encodes CASTLAPNTEAFF.

The chain uses TRBV7-9 and TRBJ2-1; TRBD2 might be the D (6 bases). V was shortened by 1 base and J by 0 bases, with 10 bases between the two germline ends. The germline gives CDR1 SEHNR, CDR2 FQNEAQ (reference sequence). The CDR3 has 16 residues. The CDR3 coding sequence is TGTGCCAGCAGCTTAGTGGTCGGGAGCTCCTACAATGAGCAGTTCTTC. Its translation: CASSLVVGSSYNEQFF.

The chain joins TRBV6-1 to TRBJ1-1; TRBD1 might be the D (6 bases). V lost 3 bases and J 1 base, leaving 12 bases between the germline ends. The CDR3 is made up of 15 amino acids. Germline values: CDR1 MNHNS, CDR2 SASEGT. The CDR3 coding sequence is TGTGCCAGCAGTGACAGGGGACGGGCGAACACTGAAGCTTTCTTT. Translated, it gives CASSDRGRANTEAFF.

This sequence joins TRBV10-1 and TRBJ2-3, with D possibly matching TRBD2 (5 bases). CDR3 size: 13 residues. The V gene's germline CDR1 is WNHNN and CDR2 SYGVQD (reference sequence). Trimming took off 3 bases at V and 7 bases at J, with 11 bases between the two ends. The DNA of the CDR3 is TGCGCCAGCAGTGATTCGGGAAGGAATACGCAGTATTTT. Its protein product is CASSDSGRNTQYF.

This chain connects TRBV13 to TRBJ1-2; the match to TRBD1 covers 9 bases. The CDR3 length is 13 residues. Germline V gene sequence: CDR1 PRHDT, CDR2 FYEKMQ (reference sequence). J gave up 8 bases and V 0 bases, and 1 base lay outside the gene matches. CDR3 DNA sequence: TGTGCCAGCAGCTTAGGGACAGGGGGAGGCTACACCTTC. Amino acids: CASSLGTGGGYTF.

This rearrangement joins TRBV15 to TRBJ2-5, with D possibly matching TRBD1 (6 bases). The CDR3 extends over 17 amino acids. Per germline, CDR1 LNHNV and CDR2 YYDKDF (reference sequence). V was pared by 5 bases and J by 7 bases, with 26 bases between. The CDR3 is CATSLGRLMTGQGTQYF. The DNA for the CDR3 is TGTGCCACCAGCTTGGGCCGATTAATGACAGGCCAGGGGACCCAGTACTTC.

The genes are TRBV2 and TRBJ2-2, with D perhaps matching TRBD2 (6 bases). This CDR3 comprises 15 residues. The V gene lost 4 bases and the J gene lost 6 bases, with 15 bases spanning the gap. Germline V gene lookup returns CDR1 SNHLY and CDR2 FYNNEI. The CDR3 coding sequence is TGTGCCAGCAGTGGGGGAGGCCTCGTGGCCGGGGAGCTGTTTTTT. Protein product: CASSGGGLVAGELFF.

This sequence joins TRBV21-1 and TRBJ2-1. TRBV21-1 is termed a pseudogene. The CDR3 is 13 residues long. CDR3 DNA sequence: TGTGCCAGCAGCAAGAGAATGAACAAAGAGCAGTTCTTC. This codes for CASSKRMNKEQFF.

The chain's CDR3 is CASSDPSGQTQYF. The CDR3 DNA is TGTGCCAGCAGTGACCCCTCGGGCCAGACCCAGTACTTC. The chain carries TRBV2 and TRBJ2-5; D is unresolved. V lost 3 bases and J 6 bases, leaving 11 bases between the germline ends. This CDR3 comprises 13 residues. Germline lookup yields CDR1 SNHLY and CDR2 FYNNEI.

This rearrangement joins TRBV4-1 to TRBJ2-2, with TRBD2 identical over 9 bases. The germline V gene encodes CDR1 MGHRA and CDR2 YSYEKL. The V gene end was trimmed by 0 bases and the J gene end by 6 bases; junction bases not matched to a gene: 14. The CDR3 totals 19 residues. The CDR3 nucleotides are TGCGCCAGCAGCCAAGAACCCCAGACGCGGGGGGGCCTATCCGGGGAGCTGTTTTTT. Its translation is CASSQEPQTRGGLSGELFF.

This chain connects TRBV3-1 (or the pseudogene TRBV3-2) to TRBJ2-3, with D unresolved. In germline, CDR1 is LGHDT, CDR2 YNNKEL (reference sequence). The CDR3 length is 14 residues. Trimming removed 2 bases from V and 4 bases from J, with 10 bases in between. The CDR3 region has the DNA TGTGCCAGCAGCCAACACGTGGGGTCAGATACGCAGTATTTT. It specifies CASSQHVGSDTQYF.

For the CDR3, the DNA is TGTGCCAGCAGTGACCGGGGAGCTAACTATGGCTACACCTTC. Protein product: CASSDRGANYGYTF. V usage is TRBV2 and J usage is TRBJ1-2; D not certain. The CDR3 loop spans 14 amino acids. The V end lost 3 bases, the J end lost 0 bases, and 8 bases lay between the germline ends. Germline loops: CDR1 SNHLY, CDR2 FYNNEI. Complete variable domain (other parts from reference TRBV2 and TRBJ1-2): EPEVTQTPSHQVTQMGQEVILRCVPISNHLYFYWYRQILGQKVEFLVSFYNNEISEKSEIFDDQFSVERPDGSNFTLKIRSTKLEDSAMYFCASSDRGANYGYTFGSGTRLTVV.

The chain has TRBV5-1 and TRBJ2-2, with 11 bases identical to TRBD1. V shed 2 bases and J 4 bases; nucleotides not matched to a gene: 7. Germline assignment: CDR1 SGHRS and CDR2 YFSETQ. The CDR3 runs 17 residues. CDR3 amino acids: CASSLSPGQGGTGELFF. CDR3 in DNA: TGCGCCAGCAGCTTAAGTCCGGGACAGGGGGGCACCGGGGAGCTGTTTTTT.